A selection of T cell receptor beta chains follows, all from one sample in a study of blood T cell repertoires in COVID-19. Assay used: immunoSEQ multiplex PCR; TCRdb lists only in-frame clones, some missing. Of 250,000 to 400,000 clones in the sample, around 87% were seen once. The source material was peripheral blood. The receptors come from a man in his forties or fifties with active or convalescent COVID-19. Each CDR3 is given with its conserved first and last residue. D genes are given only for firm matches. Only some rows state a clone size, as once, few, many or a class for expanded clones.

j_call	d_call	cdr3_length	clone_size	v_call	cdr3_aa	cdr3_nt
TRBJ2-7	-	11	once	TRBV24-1	CATGGLYEQYF	TGTGCCACCGGGGGACTCTACGAGCAGTACTTC
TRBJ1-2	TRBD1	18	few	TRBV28	CASSLSLRLTGGFGGYTF	TGTGCCAGCAGTTTATCCCTTAGATTGACAGGGGGTTTCGGTGGCTACACCTTC
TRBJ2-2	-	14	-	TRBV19	CATPHPLNTGELFF	TGTGCTACTCCCCACCCATTAAACACCGGGGAGCTGTTTTTT
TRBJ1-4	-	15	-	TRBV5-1	CASSLGPATNEKLFF	TGCGCCAGCAGCTTGGGGCCTGCAACTAATGAAAAACTGTTTTTT
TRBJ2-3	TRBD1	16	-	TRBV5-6	CASSFPGTGTLDTQYF	TGTGCCAGCAGCTTCCCCGGGACAGGGACGCTGGATACGCAGTATTTT
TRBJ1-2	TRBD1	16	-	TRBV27	CASSFLSTGRWKGYTF	TGTGCCAGCAGTTTTTTATCGACAGGGCGGTGGAAGGGCTACACCTTC
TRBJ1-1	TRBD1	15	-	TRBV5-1	CASRQGQGASTEAFF	TGCGCCAGCAGGCAAGGACAGGGGGCGAGCACTGAAGCTTTCTTT
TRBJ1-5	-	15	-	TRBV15	CATSRWGVENQPQHF	TGTGCCACCAGCAGGTGGGGGGTCGAGAATCAGCCCCAGCATTTT
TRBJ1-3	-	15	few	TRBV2	CASKAVRGSGNTIYF	TGTGCCAGCAAGGCCGTCCGGGGCTCTGGAAACACCATATATTTT
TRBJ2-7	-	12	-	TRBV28	CASRGPSYEQYF	TGTGCCAGCAGGGGCCCTTCCTACGAGCAGTACTTC
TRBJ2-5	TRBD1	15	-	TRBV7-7	CASSTTGAGQETQYF	TGTGCTAGCAGCACGACAGGGGCCGGACAAGAGACCCAGTACTTC
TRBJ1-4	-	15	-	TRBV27	CASSLLYGTNEKLFF	TGTGCCAGCAGTCTCTTATACGGAACTAATGAAAAACTGTTTTTT
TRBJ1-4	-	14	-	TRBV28	CASSFQGTNEKLFF	TGTGCCAGCAGTTTCCAGGGGACAAATGAAAAACTGTTTTTT
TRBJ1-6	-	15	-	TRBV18	CASSPSSGFGSPLHF	TGTGCCAGCTCACCAAGCTCGGGGTTTGGATCACCCCTCCACTTT
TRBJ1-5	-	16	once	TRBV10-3	CAISESLGEGNQPQHF	TGTGCCATCAGTGAGTCTTTGGGGGAGGGCAATCAGCCCCAGCATTTT
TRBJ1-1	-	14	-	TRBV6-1	CASSDIGRGTEAFF	TGTGCCAGCAGTGATATAGGGCGAGGGACTGAAGCTTTCTTT
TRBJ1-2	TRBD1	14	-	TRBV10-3	CAISESAGGDGYTF	TGTGCCATCAGTGAGTCCGCAGGGGGCGATGGCTACACCTTC
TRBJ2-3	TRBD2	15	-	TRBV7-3	CASSLLAGGMDTQYF	TGTGCCAGCAGCTTACTAGCGGGAGGTATGGATACGCAGTATTTT
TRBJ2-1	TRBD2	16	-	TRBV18	CASSPPGLAGKNEQFF	TGTGCCAGCTCACCACCCGGACTAGCGGGAAAGAATGAGCAGTTCTTC
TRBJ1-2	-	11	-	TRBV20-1	CSARGQAGYTF	TGCAGTGCTAGAGGGCAGGCTGGCTACACCTTC
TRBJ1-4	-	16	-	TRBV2	CASSGGPGATNEKLFF	TGTGCCAGCAGTGGGGGACCAGGGGCAACTAATGAAAAACTGTTTTTT
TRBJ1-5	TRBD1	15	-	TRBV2	CASSERTGVNQPQHF	TGTGCCAGCAGTGAAAGAACAGGGGTTAATCAGCCCCAGCATTTT
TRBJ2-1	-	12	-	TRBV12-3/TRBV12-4	CASSLGPRQQFF	TGTGCCAGCAGTTTAGGACCTAGGCAGCAGTTCTTC
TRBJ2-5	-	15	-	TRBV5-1	CASSLATGFQETQYF	TGCGCCAGCAGCTTGGCGACAGGCTTCCAAGAGACCCAGTACTTC
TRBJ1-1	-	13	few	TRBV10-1	CASSEFGRTEAFF	TGCGCCAGCAGTGAGTTTGGGAGAACTGAAGCTTTCTTT
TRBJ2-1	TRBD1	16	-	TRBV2	CASSEQSGGFYNEQFF	TGTGCCAGCAGTGAACAGTCAGGGGGTTTTTACAATGAGCAGTTCTTC
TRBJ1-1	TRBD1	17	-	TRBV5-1	CASSRGQGDRLGPEAFF	TGCGCCAGCAGTCGGGGACAGGGGGATCGACTGGGCCCTGAAGCTTTCTTT
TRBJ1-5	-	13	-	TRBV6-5	CASSYVENQPQHF	TGTGCCAGCAGTTACGTCGAGAATCAGCCCCAGCATTTT
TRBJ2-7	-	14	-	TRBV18	CASSPRSQGNEQYF	TGTGCCAGCTCCCCGAGGTCGCAGGGGAACGAGCAGTACTTC
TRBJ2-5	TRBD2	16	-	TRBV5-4	CASSRTSGSGWETQYF	TGTGCCAGCAGCCGGACTAGCGGGAGTGGCTGGGAGACCCAGTACTTC
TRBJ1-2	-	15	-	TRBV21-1	CASSKVRTGNYGYTF	TGTGCCAGCAGCAAAGTCAGGACAGGCAACTATGGCTACACCTTC
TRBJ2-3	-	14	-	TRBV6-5	CASSYLSRGGGEYF	TGTGCCAGCAGTTACCTCAGCAGGGGAGGGGGAGAGTATTTT
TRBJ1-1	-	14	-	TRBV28	CASSPGRFDTEAFF	TGTGCCAGCAGCCCAGGGAGGTTTGACACTGAAGCTTTCTTT
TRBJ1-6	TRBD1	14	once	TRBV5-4	CASSSGTASEPLHF	TGTGCCAGCAGCTCCGGGACAGCGTCGGAACCCCTCCACTTT
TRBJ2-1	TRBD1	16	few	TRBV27	CASRYRDSRSYNEQFF	TGTGCCAGCCGCTACCGGGACAGCCGCTCCTACAATGAGCAGTTCTTC
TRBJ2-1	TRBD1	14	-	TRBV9	CASSVSGQYNEQFF	TGTGCCAGCAGCGTCTCGGGACAGTACAATGAGCAGTTCTTC
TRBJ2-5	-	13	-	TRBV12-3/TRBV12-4	CASSFQFQETQYF	TGTGCCAGCAGTTTCCAGTTCCAAGAGACCCAGTACTTC
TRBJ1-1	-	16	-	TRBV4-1	CASSQVNLVEFTEAFF	TGCGCCAGCAGCCAAGTGAATCTAGTGGAGTTCACTGAAGCTTTCTTT
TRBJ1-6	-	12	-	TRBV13	CASSLASSPLHF	TGTGCCAGCAGCTTAGCGTCGTCACCCCTCCACTTT
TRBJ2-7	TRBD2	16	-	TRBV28	CASRGDGLAGGNEQYF	TGTGCCAGCAGGGGAGATGGACTAGCGGGGGGAAACGAGCAGTACTTC
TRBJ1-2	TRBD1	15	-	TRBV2	CASSPTGQGALGYTF	TGTGCCAGCAGTCCCACGGGACAGGGGGCGCTTGGCTACACCTTC
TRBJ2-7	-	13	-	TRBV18	CASSQTGTYEQYF	TGTGCCAGCTCACAAACAGGAACCTACGAGCAGTACTTC
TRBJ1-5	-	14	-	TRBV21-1	CASPPGISNQPQHF	TGTGCCAGCCCCCCCGGGATTAGCAATCAGCCCCAGCATTTT
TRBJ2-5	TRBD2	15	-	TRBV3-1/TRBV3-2	CASSPGVAGQETQYF	TGTGCCAGCAGCCCTGGCGTAGCGGGACAAGAGACCCAGTACTTC
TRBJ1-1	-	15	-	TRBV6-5	CASSFHQQVNTEAFF	TGTGCCAGCAGTTTCCATCAACAGGTAAACACTGAAGCTTTCTTT
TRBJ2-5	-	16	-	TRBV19	CASSRRGGGREETQYF	TGTGCCAGTAGCCGACGAGGTGGTGGGCGGGAAGAGACCCAGTACTTC
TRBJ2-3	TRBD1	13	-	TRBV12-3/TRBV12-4	CASPTGGTDTQYF	TGTGCCAGTCCAACAGGGGGTACAGATACGCAGTATTTT
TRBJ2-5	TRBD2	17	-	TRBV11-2	CASSIGLAGGPRETQYF	TGTGCCAGCAGCATAGGACTAGCGGGAGGGCCTAGAGAGACCCAGTACTTC
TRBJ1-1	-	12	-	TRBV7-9	CASSLGTTEAFF	TGTGCCAGCAGCTTAGGGACTACTGAAGCTTTCTTT
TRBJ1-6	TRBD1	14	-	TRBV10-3	CAISATGTEVPLHF	TGTGCCATCAGTGCCACAGGGACAGAGGTCCCCCTCCACTTT
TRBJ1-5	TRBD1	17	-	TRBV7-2	CASSLGAETGSNQPQHF	TGTGCCAGCAGCTTAGGGGCCGAGACAGGGAGCAATCAGCCCCAGCATTTT
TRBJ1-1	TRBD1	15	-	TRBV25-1	CASSEPNRGSTEAFF	TGTGCCAGCAGTGAACCGAACAGGGGAAGCACTGAAGCTTTCTTT
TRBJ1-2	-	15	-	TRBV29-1	CSVVSSQGHTDGYTF	TGCAGCGTTGTTTCCTCCCAGGGCCATACGGATGGCTACACCTTC
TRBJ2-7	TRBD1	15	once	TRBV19	CASSMDRVNSYEQYF	TGTGCCAGTAGTATGGACAGGGTTAATTCCTACGAGCAGTACTTC